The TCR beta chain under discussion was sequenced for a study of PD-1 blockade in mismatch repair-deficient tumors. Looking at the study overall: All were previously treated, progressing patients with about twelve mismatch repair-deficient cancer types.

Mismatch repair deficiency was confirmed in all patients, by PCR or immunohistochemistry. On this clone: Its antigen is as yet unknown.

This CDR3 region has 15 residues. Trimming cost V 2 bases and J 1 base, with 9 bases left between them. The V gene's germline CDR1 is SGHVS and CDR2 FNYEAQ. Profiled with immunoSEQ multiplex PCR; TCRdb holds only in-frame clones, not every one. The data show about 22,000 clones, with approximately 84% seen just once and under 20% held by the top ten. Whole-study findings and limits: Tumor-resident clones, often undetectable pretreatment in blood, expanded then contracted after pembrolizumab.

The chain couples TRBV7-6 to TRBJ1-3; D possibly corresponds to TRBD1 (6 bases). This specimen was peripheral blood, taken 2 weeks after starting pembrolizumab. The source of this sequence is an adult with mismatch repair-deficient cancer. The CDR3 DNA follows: TGTGCCAGCAGCTTAAAAACAGGGTCTGGAAACACCATATATTTT. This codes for CASSLKTGSGNTIYF.